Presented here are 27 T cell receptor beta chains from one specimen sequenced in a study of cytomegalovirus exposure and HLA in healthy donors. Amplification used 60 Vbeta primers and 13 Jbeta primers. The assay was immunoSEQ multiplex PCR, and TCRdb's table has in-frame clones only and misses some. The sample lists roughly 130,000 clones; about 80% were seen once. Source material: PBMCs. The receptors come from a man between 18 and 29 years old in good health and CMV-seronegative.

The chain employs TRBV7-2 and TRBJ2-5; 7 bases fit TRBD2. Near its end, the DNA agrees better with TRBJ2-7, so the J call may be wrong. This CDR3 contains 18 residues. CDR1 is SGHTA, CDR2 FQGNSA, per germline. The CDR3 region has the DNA TGTGCCAGCAGCTTAGGGGGGGGGAGGACGTGGGCCTCCTACGAGCAGTACTTC. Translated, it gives CASSLGGGRTWASYEQYF.

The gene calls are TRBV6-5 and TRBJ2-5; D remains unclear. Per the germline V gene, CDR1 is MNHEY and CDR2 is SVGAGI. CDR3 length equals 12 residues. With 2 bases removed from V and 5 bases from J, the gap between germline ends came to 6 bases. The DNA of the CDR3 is TGTGCCAGCAGTTACGCACAGGAGACCCAGTACTTC. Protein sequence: CASSYAQETQYF.

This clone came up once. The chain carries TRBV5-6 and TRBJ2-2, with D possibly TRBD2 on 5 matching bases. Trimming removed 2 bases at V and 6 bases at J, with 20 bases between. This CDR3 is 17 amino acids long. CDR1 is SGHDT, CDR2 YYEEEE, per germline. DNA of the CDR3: TGTGCCAGCAGCTTCCGTGCGTGGGAGAGCCTATCCGGGGAGCTGTTTTTT. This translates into CASSFRAWESLSGELFF.

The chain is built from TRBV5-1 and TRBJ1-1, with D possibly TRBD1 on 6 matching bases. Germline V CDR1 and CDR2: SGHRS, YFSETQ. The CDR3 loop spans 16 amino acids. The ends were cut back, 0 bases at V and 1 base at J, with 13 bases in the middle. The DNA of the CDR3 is TGCGCCAGCAGCTTGGCCCCGGACAGCCGGAACACTGAAGCTTTCTTT. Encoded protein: CASSLAPDSRNTEAFF.

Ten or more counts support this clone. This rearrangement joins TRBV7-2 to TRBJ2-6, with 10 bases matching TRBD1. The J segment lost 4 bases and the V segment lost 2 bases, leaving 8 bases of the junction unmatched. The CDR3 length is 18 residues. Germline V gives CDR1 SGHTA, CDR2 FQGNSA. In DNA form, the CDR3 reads TGTGCCAGCAGCTTACGGCGGGACAGGGGATCCGGGGCCAACGTCCTGACTTTC. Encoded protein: CASSLRRDRGSGANVLTF.

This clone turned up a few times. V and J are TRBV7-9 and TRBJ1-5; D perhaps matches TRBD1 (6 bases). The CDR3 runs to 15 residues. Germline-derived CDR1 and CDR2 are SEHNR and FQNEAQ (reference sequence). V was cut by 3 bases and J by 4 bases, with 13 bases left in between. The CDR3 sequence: CASSFTGTPNQPQHF. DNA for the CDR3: TGTGCCAGCAGCTTTACTGGGACACCTAATCAGCCCCAGCATTTT.

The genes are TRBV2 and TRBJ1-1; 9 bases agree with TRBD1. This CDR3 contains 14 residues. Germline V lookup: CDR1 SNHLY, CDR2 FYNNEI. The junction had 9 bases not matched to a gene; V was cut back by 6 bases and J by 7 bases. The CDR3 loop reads CASRAGTGSREAFF. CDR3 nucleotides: TGTGCCAGCAGAGCTGGGACAGGGTCCCGTGAAGCTTTCTTT.

The CDR3, as DNA: TGTGCCAGCAGGGTCAGTGGCGGATCCCCCTACGAGCAGTACTTC. Translated, it gives CASRVSGGSPYEQYF. The genes are TRBV7-2 and TRBJ2-7; no clear D. The germline V and J ends were trimmed by 6 bases and 2 bases, with 17 bases remaining between them. Germline V lookup: CDR1 SGHTA, CDR2 FQGNSA. The CDR3 contains 15 residues.

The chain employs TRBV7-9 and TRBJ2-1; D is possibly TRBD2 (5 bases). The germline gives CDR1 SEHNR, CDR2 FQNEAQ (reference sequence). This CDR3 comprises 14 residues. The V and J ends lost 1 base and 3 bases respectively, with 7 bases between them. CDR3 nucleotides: TGTGCCAGCAGCTTAGTAGGGAGCTACAATGAGCAGTTCTTC. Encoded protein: CASSLVGSYNEQFF. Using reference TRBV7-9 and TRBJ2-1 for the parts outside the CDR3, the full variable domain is DTGVSQNPRHKITKRGQNVTFRCDPISEHNRLYWYRQTLGQGPEFLTYFQNEAQLEKSRLLSDRFSAERPKGSFSTLEIQRTEQGDSAMYLCASSLVGSYNEQFFGPGTRLTVL.

CDR3 bases: TGTGCCAGCAGCTCACGTCAGGGAAGCACTGAAGCTTTCTTT. This gives the protein CASSSRQGSTEAFF. The rearrangement uses TRBV7-9 and TRBJ1-1, with a weak D call TRBD1 (5 bases). Germline CDR1 is SEHNR and CDR2 is FQNEAQ (reference sequence). The V gene lost 4 bases and the J gene lost 4 bases, with 13 bases spanning the gap. The CDR3 totals 14 residues.

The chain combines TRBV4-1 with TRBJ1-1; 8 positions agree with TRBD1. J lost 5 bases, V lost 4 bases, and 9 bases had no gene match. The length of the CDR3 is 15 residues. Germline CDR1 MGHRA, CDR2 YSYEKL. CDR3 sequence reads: CASSRDGTGGTEAFF. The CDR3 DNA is TGCGCCAGCAGCCGAGACGGGACAGGTGGGACTGAAGCTTTCTTT.

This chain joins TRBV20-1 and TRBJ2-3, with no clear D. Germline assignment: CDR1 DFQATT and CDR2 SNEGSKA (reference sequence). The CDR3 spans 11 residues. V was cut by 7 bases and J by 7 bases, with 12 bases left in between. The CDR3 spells CSVWKANTQYF. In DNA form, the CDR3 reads TGCAGTGTTTGGAAAGCGAATACGCAGTATTTT.

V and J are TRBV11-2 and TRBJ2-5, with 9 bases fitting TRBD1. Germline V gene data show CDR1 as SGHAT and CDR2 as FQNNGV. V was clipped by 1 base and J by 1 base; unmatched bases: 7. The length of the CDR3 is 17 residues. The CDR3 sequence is CASSLGGTGTFQETQYF. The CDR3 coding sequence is TGTGCCAGCAGCTTAGGAGGGACAGGGACTTTCCAAGAGACCCAGTACTTC.

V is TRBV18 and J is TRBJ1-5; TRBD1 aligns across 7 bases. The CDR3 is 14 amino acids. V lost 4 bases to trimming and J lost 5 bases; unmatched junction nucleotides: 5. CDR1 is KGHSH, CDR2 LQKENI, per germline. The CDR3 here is CASSRTRGDQPQHF. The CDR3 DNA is TGTGCCAGCTCACGTACCAGGGGGGATCAGCCCCAGCATTTT.

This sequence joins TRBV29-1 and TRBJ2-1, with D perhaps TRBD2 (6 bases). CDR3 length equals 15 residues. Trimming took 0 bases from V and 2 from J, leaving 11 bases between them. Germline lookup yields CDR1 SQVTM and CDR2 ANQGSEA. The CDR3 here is CSVEDTGGPYNEQFF. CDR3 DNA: TGCAGCGTTGAAGATACAGGAGGGCCCTACAATGAGCAGTTCTTC.

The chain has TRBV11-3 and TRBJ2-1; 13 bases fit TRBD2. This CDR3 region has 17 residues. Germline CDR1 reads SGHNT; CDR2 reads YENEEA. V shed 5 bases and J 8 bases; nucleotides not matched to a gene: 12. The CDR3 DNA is TGTGCCAGCAGCCCAAAAAGGACTAGCGGGAGCGGGGATGAGCAGTTCTTC. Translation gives CASSPKRTSGSGDEQFF.

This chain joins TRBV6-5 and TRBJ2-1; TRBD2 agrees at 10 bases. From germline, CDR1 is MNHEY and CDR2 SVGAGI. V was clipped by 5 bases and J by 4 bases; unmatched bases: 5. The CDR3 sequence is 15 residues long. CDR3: CASSRTLAGYNEQFF. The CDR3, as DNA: TGTGCCAGCAGTCGAACACTAGCGGGATACAATGAGCAGTTCTTC.

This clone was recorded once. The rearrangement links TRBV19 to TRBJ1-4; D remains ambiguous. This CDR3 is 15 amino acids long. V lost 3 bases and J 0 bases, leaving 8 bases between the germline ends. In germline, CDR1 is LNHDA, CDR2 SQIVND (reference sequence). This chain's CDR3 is CASSIDIATNEKLFF. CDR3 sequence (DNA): TGTGCCAGTAGTATCGACATTGCAACTAATGAAAAACTGTTTTTT.

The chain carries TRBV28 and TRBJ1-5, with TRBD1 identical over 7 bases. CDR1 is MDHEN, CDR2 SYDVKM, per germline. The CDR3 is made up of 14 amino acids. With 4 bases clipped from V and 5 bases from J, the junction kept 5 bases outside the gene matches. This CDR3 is CASSSGQQDQPQHF. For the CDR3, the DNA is TGTGCCAGCAGTTCGGGACAGCAGGATCAGCCCCAGCATTTT.

The DNA for the CDR3 is TGCGCCAGCAGCTTGATGGCAGGGGCTGGCAATGAGCAGTTCTTC. Encoded protein: CASSLMAGAGNEQFF. The chain couples TRBV5-1 to TRBJ2-1; perhaps TRBD1 as D (6 bases). Trimming took off 1 base at V and 6 bases at J, with 14 bases between the two ends. The CDR3 spans 15 residues. Germline CDR1 reads SGHRS; CDR2 reads YFSETQ.

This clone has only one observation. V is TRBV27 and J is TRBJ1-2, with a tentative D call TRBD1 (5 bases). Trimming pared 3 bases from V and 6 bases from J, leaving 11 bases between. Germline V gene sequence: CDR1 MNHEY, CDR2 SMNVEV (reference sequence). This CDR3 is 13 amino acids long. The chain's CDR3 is CASSFPRGDGYTF. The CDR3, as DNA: TGTGCCAGCAGTTTCCCACGGGGGGATGGCTACACCTTC.

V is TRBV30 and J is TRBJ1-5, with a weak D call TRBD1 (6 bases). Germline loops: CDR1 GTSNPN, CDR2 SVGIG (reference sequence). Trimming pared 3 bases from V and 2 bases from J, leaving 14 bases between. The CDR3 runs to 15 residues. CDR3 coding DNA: TGTGCCTGGAGGGAGACAGGTGGCGGCAATCAGCCCCAGCATTTT. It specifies CAWRETGGGNQPQHF.

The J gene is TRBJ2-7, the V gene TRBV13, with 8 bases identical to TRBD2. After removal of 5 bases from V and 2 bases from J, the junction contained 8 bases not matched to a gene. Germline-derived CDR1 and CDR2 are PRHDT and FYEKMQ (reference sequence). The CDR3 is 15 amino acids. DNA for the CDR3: TGTGCCAGCAGCCCAAGTAGCGGGGCCACCTACGAGCAGTACTTC. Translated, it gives CASSPSSGATYEQYF. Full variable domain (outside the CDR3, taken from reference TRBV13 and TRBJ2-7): AAGVIQSPRHLIKEKRETATLKCYPIPRHDTVYWYQQGPGQDPQFLISFYEKMQSDKGSIPDRFSAQQFSDYHSELNMSSLELGDSALYFCASSPSSGATYEQYFGPGTRLTVT.

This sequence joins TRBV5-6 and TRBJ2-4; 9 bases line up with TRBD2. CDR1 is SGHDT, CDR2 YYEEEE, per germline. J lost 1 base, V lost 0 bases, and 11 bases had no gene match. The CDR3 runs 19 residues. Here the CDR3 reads CASSLGLAANRGAKNIQYF. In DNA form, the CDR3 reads TGTGCCAGCAGCTTGGGACTAGCGGCAAATAGGGGGGCCAAAAACATTCAGTACTTC.

In nucleotides, the CDR3 is TGCAGCGTGGGACAGGGGGCTAATCAGCCCCAGCATTTT. Translating gives CSVGQGANQPQHF. The chain links TRBV29-1 to TRBJ1-5, with 12 bases aligning to TRBD1. Germline CDR1 reads SQVTM; CDR2 reads ANQGSEA. CDR3 length: 13 residues. The ends lost 6 bases at V and 4 bases at J; junction bases unmatched: 1.

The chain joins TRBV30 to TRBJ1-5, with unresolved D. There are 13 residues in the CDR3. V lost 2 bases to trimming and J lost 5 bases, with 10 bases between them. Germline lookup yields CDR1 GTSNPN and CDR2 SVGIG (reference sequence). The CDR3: CAWSFGRDQPQHF. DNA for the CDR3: TGTGCCTGGAGTTTTGGGCGCGATCAGCCCCAGCATTTT.

As DNA, the CDR3 is TGTGCCATCAGCGACTTAGCGGGACAAAGCTACAATGAGCAGTTCTTC. Protein sequence: CAISDLAGQSYNEQFF. The chain couples TRBV10-3 to TRBJ2-1; 8 nucleotides align to TRBD2. The trim removed 6 bases at V and 3 bases at J, leaving 10 bases unmatched. CDR3 length: 16 amino acids. CDR1 is ENHRY, CDR2 SYGVKD, per germline.